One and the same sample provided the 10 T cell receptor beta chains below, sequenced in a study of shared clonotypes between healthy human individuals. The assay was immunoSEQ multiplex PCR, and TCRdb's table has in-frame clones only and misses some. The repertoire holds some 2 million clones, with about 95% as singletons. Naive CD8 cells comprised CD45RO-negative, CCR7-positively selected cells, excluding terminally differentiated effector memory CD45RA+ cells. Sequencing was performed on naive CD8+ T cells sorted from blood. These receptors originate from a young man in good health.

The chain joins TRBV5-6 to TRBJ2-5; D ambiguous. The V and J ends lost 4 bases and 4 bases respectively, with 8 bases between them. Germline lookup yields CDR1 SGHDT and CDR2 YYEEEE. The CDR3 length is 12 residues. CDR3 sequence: CASSTASETQYF. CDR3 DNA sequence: TGTGCCAGCAGCACCGCTTCAGAGACCCAGTACTTC.

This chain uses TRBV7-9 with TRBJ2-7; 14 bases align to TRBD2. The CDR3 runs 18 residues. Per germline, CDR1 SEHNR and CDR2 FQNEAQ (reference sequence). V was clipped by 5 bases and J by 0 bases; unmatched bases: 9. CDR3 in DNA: TGTGCCAGCAGCCCAGCCGGGACTAGCGGGGGAAGCTCCTACGAGCAGTACTTC. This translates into CASSPAGTSGGSSYEQYF.

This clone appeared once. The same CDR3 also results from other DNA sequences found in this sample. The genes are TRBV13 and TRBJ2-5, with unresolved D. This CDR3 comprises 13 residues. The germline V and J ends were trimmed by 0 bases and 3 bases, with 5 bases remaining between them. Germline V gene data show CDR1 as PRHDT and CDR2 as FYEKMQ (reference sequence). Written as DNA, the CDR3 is TGTGCCAGCAGCTTAGGGGGTAAAGAGACCCAGTACTTC. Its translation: CASSLGGKETQYF.

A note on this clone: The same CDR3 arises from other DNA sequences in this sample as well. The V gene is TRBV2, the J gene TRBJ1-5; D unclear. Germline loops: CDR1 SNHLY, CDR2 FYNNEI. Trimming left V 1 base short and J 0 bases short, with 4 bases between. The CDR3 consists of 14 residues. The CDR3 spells CASSEDRSNQPQHF. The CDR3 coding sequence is TGTGCCAGCAGTGAAGACCGTAGCAATCAGCCCCAGCATTTT.

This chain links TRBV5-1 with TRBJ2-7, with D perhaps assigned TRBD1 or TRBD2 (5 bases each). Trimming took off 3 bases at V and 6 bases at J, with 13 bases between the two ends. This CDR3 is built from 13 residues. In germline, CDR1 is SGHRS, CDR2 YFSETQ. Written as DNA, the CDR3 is TGCGCCAGCAGCTGGGGGAGCTACCCCGAGCAGTACTTC. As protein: CASSWGSYPEQYF.

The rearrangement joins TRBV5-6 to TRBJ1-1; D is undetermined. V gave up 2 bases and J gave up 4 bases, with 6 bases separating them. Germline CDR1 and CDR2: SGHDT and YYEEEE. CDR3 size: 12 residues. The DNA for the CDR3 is TGTGCCAGCAGCTTCCAGACCACTGAAGCTTTCTTT. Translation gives CASSFQTTEAFF.

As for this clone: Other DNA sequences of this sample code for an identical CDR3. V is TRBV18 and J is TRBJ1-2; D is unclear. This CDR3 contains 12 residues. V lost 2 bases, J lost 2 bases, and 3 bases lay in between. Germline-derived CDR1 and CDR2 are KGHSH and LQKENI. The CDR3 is CASSPENYGYTF. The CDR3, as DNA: TGTGCCAGCTCACCAGAAAACTATGGCTACACCTTC.

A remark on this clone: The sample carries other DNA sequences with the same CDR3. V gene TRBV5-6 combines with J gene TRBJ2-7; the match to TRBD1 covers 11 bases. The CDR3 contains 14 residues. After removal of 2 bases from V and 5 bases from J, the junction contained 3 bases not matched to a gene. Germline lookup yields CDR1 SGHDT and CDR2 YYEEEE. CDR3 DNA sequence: TGTGCCAGCAGCTTAGGACAGGGGGCGGACGAGCAGTACTTC. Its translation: CASSLGQGADEQYF.

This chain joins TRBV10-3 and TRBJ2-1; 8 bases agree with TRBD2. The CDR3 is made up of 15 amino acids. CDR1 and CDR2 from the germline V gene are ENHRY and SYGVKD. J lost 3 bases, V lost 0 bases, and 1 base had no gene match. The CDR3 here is CAISESSGDYNEQFF. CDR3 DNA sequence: TGTGCCATCAGTGAGTCTAGCGGGGACTACAATGAGCAGTTCTTC.

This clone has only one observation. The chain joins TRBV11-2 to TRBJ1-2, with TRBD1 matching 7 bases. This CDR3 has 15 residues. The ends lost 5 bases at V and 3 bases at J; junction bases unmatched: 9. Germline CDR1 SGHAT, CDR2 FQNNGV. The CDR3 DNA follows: TGTGCCAGCAGCCGGAAGACAGGGAGTGACTATGGCTACACCTTC. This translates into CASSRKTGSDYGYTF.